The rows below give T cell receptor beta chains drawn from one sample of a study of identifying expanded T cells in peripheral blood. Sequenced by immunoSEQ multiplex PCR; TCRdb stores in-frame clones only, minus some. The data show more than 70,000 clones, roughly 86% seen once. Sample: blood. The receptors originated from a person aged 18 to 70 in good health. Each CDR3 is given with its conserved first and last residue. A D gene is named only where the DNA matches it firmly. Clone size is not always given. Where it is, it says once, few, many or a class for expanded clones.

CDR3 protein	CDR3 DNA	D gene	V gene	J gene	clone size	CDR3 length
CSVERGGITEAFF	TGCAGCGTTGAAAGGGGGGGGATCACTGAAGCTTTCTTT	NA	TRBV29-1	TRBJ1-1	NA	13
CASSDIGYNEQFF	TGTGCCAGCAGTGATATAGGTTACAATGAGCAGTTCTTC	NA	TRBV25-1	TRBJ2-1	NA	13
CASSQGQGLREQFF	TGTGCCAGCTCACAGGGACAGGGGCTTAGAGAGCAGTTCTTC	TRBD1	TRBV18	TRBJ2-1	NA	14
CASSVNRDSVFSGANVLTF	TGTGCCAGCAGCGTAAACCGGGACAGCGTCTTCTCTGGGGCCAACGTCCTGACTTTC	TRBD1	TRBV9	TRBJ2-6	NA	19
CASSQGRWQRPRRSGANVLTF	TGCGCCAGCAGCCAAGGAAGGTGGCAGAGGCCCAGACGCTCTGGGGCCAACGTCCTGACTTTC	NA	TRBV4-1	TRBJ2-6	NA	21
CSAVVGEQFF	TGCAGTGCCGTAGTTGGCGAGCAGTTCTTC	NA	TRBV20-1	TRBJ2-1	few	10
CASSLVAFGTDTQYF	TGTGCCAGCAGCTTAGTAGCCTTCGGCACAGATACGCAGTATTTT	NA	TRBV7-2	TRBJ2-3	NA	15
CASSFGLAGGDNTQYF	TGTGCCAGCAGCTTTGGACTAGCGGGCGGGGATAATACGCAGTATTTT	TRBD2	TRBV11-3	TRBJ2-3	once	16
CASSVEGGLHEQYF	TGTGCCAGCAGCGTAGAGGGGGGCTTACACGAGCAGTACTTC	NA	TRBV9	TRBJ2-7	NA	14
CASSPLTETDDGYTF	TGTGCCAGCAGCCCGTTGACGGAGACCGACGATGGCTACACCTTC	NA	TRBV7-2	TRBJ1-2	NA	15
CASRNSAANQPQHF	TGTGCCAGTAGGAATTCTGCAGCTAATCAGCCCCAGCATTTT	NA	TRBV19	TRBJ1-5	NA	14
CASRSHGRNNSPLHF	TGTGCCAGCAGATCACACGGACGGAATAATTCACCCCTCCACTTT	NA	TRBV6-5	TRBJ1-6	NA	15
CASSPGRDTEAFF	TGTGCCAGCAGCCCGGGACGGGACACTGAAGCTTTCTTT	NA	TRBV7-9	TRBJ1-1	NA	13